The entry that follows covers one T cell receptor beta chain sequence. The target antigen is unknown. The sample comes from a study of cytomegalovirus exposure and HLA in healthy donors. Whole-study results and caveats: The dataset shows that most TCR sequences were rare, while some public TCRs occurred in many donors.

Germline V gene lookup returns CDR1 SNHLY and CDR2 FYNNEI. The CDR3 is 14 amino acids. J lost 12 bases, V lost 6 bases, and 8 bases had no gene match. TCRdb's table, derived via immunoSEQ multiplex PCR, lists solely in-frame clones and lacks some. The sample has around 150,000 clones; about nine tenths are singletons. Input material: PBMCs. The chain recombines TRBV2 with TRBJ2-5; TRBD2 agrees at 15 bases. The receptor's source is a man aged 18 to 30 in good health and CMV-seronegative. DNA for the CDR3: TGTGCCAGCAGGGGGACTAGCGGGGGGCCGCAAGAGTACTTC. Translating it yields CASRGTSGGPQEYF.